This TCR beta chain was profiled in a study of OX40 agonist ivuxolimab in advanced cancers. Across the whole study: The mean age was approximately 60 years, ranging from about 20 to 90, with more than 70% of participants male.

Germline trimming cut 5 bases from V and 6 bases from J; bases unmatched to any gene: 4. The CDR3 has 15 residues. Per the germline V gene, CDR1 is SGHTA and CDR2 is FQGTGA. Repertoires were generated with immunoSEQ multiplex PCR, while TCRdb's copy carries only in-frame clones and drops some. The sample records tens of thousands of clones, about 86% being singletons. This clonotype was sampled from an adult with an advanced solid tumor such as melanoma, head and neck, liver or kidney cancer. The rearrangement joins TRBV7-3 to TRBJ2-2; 12 bases agree with TRBD2. This sample comprised CD4+ or CD8+ T cells sorted from blood, obtained in a trial of the OX40 agonist ivuxolimab. The CDR3 coding sequence is TGTGCCAGCAGCCCCGGGACTAGCGGGTCCGGGGAGCTGTTTTTT. Residues: CASSPGTSGSGELFF. Supplemented by reference TRBV7-3 and TRBJ2-2, the full variable domain reads GAGVSQTPSNKVTEKGKYVELRCDPISGHTALYWYRQSLGQGPEFLIYFQGTGAADDSGLPNDRFFAVRPEGSVSTLKIQRTERGDSAVYLCASSPGTSGSGELFFGEGSRLTVL.